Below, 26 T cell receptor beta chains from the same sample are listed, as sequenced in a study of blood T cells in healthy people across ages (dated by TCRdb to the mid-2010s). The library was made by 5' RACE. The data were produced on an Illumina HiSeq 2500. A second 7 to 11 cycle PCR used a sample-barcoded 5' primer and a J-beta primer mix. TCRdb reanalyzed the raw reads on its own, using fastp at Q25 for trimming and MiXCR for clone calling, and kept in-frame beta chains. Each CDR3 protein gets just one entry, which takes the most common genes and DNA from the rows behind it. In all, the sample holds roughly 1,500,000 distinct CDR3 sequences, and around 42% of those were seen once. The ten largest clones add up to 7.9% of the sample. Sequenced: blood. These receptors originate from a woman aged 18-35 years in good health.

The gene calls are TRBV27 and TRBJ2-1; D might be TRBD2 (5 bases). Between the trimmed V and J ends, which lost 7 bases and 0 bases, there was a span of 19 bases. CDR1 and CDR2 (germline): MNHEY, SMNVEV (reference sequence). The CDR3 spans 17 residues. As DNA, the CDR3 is TGTGCCAGCACGTCCGACGGGGTCCGCAGCTCCTACAATGAGCAGTTCTTC. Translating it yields CASTSDGVRSSYNEQFF.

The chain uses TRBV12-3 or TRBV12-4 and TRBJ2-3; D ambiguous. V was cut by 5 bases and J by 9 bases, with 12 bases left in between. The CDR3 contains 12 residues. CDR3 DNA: TGTGCCAGCAGTCCACGCGAGAAGACGCAGTATTTT. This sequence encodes CASSPREKTQYF.

The CDR3 DNA follows: TGTGCCAGCAGCTCATTAGGATGGGGGGGGAACTCTGGAAACACCATATATTTT. It is translated as CASSSLGWGGNSGNTIYF. V is TRBV7-2 and J is TRBJ1-3, with a tentative D call TRBD1 (5 bases). Trimming stripped 4 bases from V and 0 bases from J, with 19 bases between. Germline CDR1 SGHTA, CDR2 FQGNSA. This CDR3 contains 18 residues. The entire variable domain, with the rest obtained from reference TRBV7-2 and TRBJ1-3, is as follows: GAGVSQSPSNKVTEKGKDVELRCDPISGHTALYWYRQSLGQGLEFLIYFQGNSAPDKSGLPSDRFSAERTGGSVSTLTIQRTQQEDSAVYLCASSSLGWGGNSGNTIYFGEGSWLTVV.

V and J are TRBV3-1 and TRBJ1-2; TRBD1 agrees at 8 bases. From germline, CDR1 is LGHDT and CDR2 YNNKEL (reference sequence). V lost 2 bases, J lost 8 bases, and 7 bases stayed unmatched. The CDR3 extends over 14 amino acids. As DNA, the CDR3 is TGTGCCAGCAGCCAATCAGGGGGCCAGAGGGGCTACACCTTC. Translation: CASSQSGGQRGYTF. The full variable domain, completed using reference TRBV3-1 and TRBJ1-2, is DTAVSQTPKYLVTQMGNDKSIKCEQNLGHDTMYWYKQDSKKFLKIMFSYNNKELIINETVPNRFSPKSPDKAHLNLHINSLELGDSAVYFCASSQSGGQRGYTFGSGTRLTVV.

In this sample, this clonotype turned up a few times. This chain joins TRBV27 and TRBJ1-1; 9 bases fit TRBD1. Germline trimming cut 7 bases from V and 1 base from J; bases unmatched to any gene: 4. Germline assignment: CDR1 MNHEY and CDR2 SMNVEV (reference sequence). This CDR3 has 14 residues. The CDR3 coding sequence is TGTGCCAGCACCGAGGACAGGGGGAACACTGAAGCTTTCTTT. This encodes CASTEDRGNTEAFF.

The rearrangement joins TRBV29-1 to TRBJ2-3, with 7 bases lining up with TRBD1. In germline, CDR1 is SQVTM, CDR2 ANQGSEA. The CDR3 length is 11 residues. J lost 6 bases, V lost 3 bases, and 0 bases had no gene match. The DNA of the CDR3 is TGCAGCGTTGACAGGGGGGATACGCAGTATTTT. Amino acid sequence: CSVDRGDTQYF.

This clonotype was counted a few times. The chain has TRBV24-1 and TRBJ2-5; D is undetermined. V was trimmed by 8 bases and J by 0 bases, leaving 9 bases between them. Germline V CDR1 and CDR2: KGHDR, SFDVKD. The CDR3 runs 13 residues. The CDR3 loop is CATTGRNQETQYF. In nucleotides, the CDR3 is TGTGCCACCACCGGACGGAACCAAGAGACCCAGTACTTC.

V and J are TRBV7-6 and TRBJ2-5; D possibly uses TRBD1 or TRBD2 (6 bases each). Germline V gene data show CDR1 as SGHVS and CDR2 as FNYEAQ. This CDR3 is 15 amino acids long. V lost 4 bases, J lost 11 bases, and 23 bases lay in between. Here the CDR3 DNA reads TGTGCCAGCAGCTCCCTGGGGGGCTCCTACAATGAGCAGTACTTC. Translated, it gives CASSSLGGSYNEQYF. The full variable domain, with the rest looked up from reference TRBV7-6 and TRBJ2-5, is GAGVSQSPRYKVTKRGQDVALRCDPISGHVSLYWYRQALGQGPEFLTYFNYEAQQDKSGLPNDRFSAERPEGSISTLTIQRTEQRDSAMYRCASSSLGGSYNEQYFGPGTRLLVL.

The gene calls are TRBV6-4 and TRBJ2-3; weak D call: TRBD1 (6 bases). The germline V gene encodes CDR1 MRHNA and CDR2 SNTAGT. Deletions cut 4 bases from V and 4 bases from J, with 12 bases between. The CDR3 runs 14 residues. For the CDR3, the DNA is TGTGCCAGCAGTGCGACAGGTACGGCAGATACGCAGTATTTT. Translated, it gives CASSATGTADTQYF.

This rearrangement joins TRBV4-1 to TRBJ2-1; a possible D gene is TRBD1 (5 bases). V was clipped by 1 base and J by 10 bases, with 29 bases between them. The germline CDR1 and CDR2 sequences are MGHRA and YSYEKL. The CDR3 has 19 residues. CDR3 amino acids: CASSQARVSSSTSKGEQFF. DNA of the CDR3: TGCGCCAGCAGCCAAGCGAGAGTATCAAGTAGCACCTCAAAGGGGGAGCAGTTCTTC.

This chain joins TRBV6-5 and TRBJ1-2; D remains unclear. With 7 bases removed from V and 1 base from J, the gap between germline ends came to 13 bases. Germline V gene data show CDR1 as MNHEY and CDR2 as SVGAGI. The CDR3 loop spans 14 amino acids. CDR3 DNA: TGTGCCAGCACGGAAACAGCTCTTAACTATGGCTACACCTTC. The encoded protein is CASTETALNYGYTF.

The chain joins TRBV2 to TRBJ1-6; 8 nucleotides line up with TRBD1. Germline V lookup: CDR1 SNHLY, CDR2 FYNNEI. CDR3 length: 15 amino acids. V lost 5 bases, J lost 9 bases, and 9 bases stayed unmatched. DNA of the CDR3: TGTGCCAGCAGTTCAACGACAGGGGAGGGTTCACCCCTCCACTTT. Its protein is CASSSTTGEGSPLHF. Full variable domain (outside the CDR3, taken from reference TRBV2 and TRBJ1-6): EPEVTQTPSHQVTQMGQEVILRCVPISNHLYFYWYRQILGQKVEFLVSFYNNEISEKSEIFDDQFSVERPDGSNFTLKIRSTKLEDSAMYFCASSSTTGEGSPLHFGNGTRLTVT.

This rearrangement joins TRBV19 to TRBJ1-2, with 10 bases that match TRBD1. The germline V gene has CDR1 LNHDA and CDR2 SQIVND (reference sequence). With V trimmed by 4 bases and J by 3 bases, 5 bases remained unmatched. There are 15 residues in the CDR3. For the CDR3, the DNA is TGTGCCAGTAGTACTTCGGGGACAGGGGACTATGGCTACACCTTC. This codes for CASSTSGTGDYGYTF.

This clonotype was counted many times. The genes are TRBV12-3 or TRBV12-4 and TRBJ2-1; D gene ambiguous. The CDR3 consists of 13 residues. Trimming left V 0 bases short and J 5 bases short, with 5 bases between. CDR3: CASSLAYNNEQFF. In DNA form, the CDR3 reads TGTGCCAGCAGTTTAGCCTACAACAATGAGCAGTTCTTC.

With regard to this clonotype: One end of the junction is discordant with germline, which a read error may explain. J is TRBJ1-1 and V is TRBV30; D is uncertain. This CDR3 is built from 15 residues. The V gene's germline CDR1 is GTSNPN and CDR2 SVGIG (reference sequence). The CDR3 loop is CVWSFSTLMNTEAFF. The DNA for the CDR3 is TGTGTCTGGAGTTTCTCGACACTTATGAACACTGAAGCTTTCTTT.

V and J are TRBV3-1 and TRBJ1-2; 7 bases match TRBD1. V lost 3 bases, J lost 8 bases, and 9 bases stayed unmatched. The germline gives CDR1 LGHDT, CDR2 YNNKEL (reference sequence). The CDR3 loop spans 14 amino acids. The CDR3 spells CASSQMGTDRGYTF. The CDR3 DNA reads TGTGCCAGCAGCCAGATGGGGACAGATCGCGGCTACACCTTC.

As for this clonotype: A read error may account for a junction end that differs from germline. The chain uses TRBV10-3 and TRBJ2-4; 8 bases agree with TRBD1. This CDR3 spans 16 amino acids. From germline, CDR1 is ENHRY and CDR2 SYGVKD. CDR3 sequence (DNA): TGTGCCATCAGCATGGGACAGGAACTAGCCAAAAACATTCGGTACTTC. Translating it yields CAISMGQELAKNIRYF.

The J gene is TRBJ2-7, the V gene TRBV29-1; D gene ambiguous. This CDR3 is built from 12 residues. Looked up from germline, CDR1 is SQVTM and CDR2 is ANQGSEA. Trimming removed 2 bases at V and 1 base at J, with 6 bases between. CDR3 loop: CSVERNSYEQYF. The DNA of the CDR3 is TGCAGCGTTGAACGGAATTCCTACGAGCAGTACTTC.

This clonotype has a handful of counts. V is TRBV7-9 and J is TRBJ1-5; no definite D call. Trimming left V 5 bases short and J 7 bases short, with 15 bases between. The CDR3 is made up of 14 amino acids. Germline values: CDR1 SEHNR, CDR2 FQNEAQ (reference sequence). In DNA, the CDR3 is TGTGCCAGCAGCGAGGACGGGATGTGGCAGCCCCAGCATTTT. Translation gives CASSEDGMWQPQHF.

This CDR3 reads CASSLPGRGPGADTQYF. The CDR3 DNA follows: TGTGCCAGCAGCTTACCCGGTAGGGGGCCCGGTGCAGATACGCAGTATTTT. The V call is TRBV7-9, the J call TRBJ2-3, with TRBD1 matching over 7 bases. CDR1 and CDR2 from the germline V gene are SEHNR and FQNEAQ (reference sequence). This CDR3 region has 17 residues. Losses at the gene ends were 2 bases for V and 4 bases for J; bases not matched to a gene: 12.

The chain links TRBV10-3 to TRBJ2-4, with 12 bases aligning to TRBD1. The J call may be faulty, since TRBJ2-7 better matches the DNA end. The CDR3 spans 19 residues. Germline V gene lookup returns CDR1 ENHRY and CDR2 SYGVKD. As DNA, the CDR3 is TGTGCCATCAGTGAGTCGCCGGTCTCCTCCGGGACAGGGGGCGACGAGCAGTACTTC. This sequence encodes CAISESPVSSGTGGDEQYF.

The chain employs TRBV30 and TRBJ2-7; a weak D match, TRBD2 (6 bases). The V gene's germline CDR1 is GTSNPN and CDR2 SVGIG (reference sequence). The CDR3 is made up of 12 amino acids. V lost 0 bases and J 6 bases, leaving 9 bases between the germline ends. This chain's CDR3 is CAWSVTSLEQYF. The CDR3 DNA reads TGTGCCTGGAGTGTTACTAGCCTCGAGCAGTACTTC.

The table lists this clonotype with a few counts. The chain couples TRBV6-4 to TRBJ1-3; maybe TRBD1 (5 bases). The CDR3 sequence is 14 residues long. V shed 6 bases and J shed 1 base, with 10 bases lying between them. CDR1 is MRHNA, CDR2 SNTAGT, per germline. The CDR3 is CASRMGGSGNTIYF. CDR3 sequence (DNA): TGTGCCAGCAGAATGGGGGGATCTGGAAACACCATATATTTT.

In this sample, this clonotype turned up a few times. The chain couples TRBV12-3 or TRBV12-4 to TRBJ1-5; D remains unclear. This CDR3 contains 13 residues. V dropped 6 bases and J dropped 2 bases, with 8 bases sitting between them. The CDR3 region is CASRVGGNQPQHF. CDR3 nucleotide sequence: TGTGCCAGCAGGGTTGGGGGCAATCAGCCCCAGCATTTT.

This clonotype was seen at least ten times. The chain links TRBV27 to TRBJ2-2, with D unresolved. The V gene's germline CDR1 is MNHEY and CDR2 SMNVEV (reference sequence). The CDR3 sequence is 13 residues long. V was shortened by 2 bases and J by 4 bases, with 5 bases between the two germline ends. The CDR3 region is CASSLTFTGELFF. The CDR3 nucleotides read TGTGCCAGCAGTTTAACTTTCACCGGGGAGCTGTTTTTT.

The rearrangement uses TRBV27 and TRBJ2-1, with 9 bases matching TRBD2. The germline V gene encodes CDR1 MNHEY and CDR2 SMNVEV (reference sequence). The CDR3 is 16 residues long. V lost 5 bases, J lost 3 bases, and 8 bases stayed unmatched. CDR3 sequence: CASSGSLAGNYNEQFF. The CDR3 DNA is TGTGCCAGCAGTGGTTCCCTAGCGGGGAACTACAATGAGCAGTTCTTC.